The sample holds a few counts of the clone carrying this T cell receptor (beta chain). Its antigen is unknown. This record belongs to a study of beta chain features in type 1 diabetes. Investigators reverse transcribed all isolated RNA, so they sequenced expressed TCRB transcripts. Only in-frame clones appear in the TCRdb table, and some are missing; sequencing was by immunoSEQ multiplex PCR. The top ten clones hold 0.023% of a sample with about 930,000 clones, 15% to 20% of them seen once. Overall study results and limits: Moderately but significantly shorter TCRB CDR3s were found in Type 1 diabetes patients in all four CD4+ subsets.

This TCR was sampled from a woman in her late teens or twenties in good health. Input material: naive CD4+ T cells from blood.

This CDR3 is CASRLLRRTDEKLFF. CDR3 DNA: TGTGCCAGCAGGCTACTCAGGAGGACGGATGAAAAACTGTTTTTT. The chain carries TRBV28 and TRBJ1-4; D ambiguous. Trimming shortened V by 6 bases and J by 6 bases, and 17 bases separated the two germline ends. This CDR3 contains 15 residues. Looked up from germline, CDR1 is MDHEN and CDR2 is SYDVKM. Full variable domain (remainder filled in from reference TRBV28 and TRBJ1-4): DVKVTQSSRYLVKRTGEKVFLECVQDMDHENMFWYRQDPGLGLRLIYFSYDVKMKEKGDIPEGYSVSREKKERFSLILESASTNQTSMYLCASRLLRRTDEKLFFGSGTQLSVL.